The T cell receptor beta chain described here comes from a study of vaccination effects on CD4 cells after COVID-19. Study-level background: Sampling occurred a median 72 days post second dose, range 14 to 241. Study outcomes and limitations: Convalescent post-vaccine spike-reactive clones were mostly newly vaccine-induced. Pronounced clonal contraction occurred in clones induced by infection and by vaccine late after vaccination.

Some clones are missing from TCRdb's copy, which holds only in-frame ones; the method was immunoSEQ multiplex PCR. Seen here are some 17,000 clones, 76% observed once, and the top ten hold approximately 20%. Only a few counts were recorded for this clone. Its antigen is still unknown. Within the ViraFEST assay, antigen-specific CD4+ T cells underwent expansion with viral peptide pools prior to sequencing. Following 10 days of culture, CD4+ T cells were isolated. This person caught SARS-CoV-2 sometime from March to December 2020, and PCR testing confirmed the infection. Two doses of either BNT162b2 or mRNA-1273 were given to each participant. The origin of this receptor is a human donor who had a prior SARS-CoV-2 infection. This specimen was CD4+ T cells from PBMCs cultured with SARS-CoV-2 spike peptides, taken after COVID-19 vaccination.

The CDR3, as DNA: TGTGCCAGCAGCCAAGATGTCGCAGGGGGAAATTCACCCCTCCACTTT. It encodes CASSQDVAGGNSPLHF. The V and J genes are TRBV4-2 and TRBJ1-6; 7 nucleotides match TRBD1. The CDR3 has 16 residues. Germline V gene lookup returns CDR1 LGHNA and CDR2 YNFKEQ. V was pared by 0 bases and J by 7 bases, with 6 bases of the junction left unmatched.